The sequence of this T cell receptor beta chain was determined in a study of Ad26.COV2.S vaccination and SARS-CoV-2 variants. The CDR3 runs to 13 residues. CDR1 SGDLS and CDR2 YYNGEE come from the germline V gene. V lost 4 bases to trimming and J lost 3 bases, with 10 bases between them. Worth noting for this clone: Its specificity is unknown.

The data were produced by immunoSEQ multiplex PCR, yet TCRdb's version contains in-frame clones alone and is incomplete. The sample comprises 150,000 to 200,000 clones, 87% of which are singletons, and about 5.9% rests with the top ten. Study-wide points: Considerable breadth of spike-specific CD8+ and CD4+ T cell responses has reportedly been documented following vaccination. Measurements of TCR breadth and depth may have given underestimates of the total T cell responses. It was vaccine recipients, not placebo recipients, who had the higher spike-specific TCR breadth. Vaccine and placebo recipients had comparable breadth of non-spike TCRs.

The chain has TRBV9 and TRBJ2-5, with D perhaps matching TRBD2 (5 bases). This specimen consisted of peripheral blood, obtained after recovery from COVID-19. The clonotype comes from a human donor who had recovered from COVID-19. In DNA form, the CDR3 reads TGTGCCAGCAGCACAGACGGGAAAGAGACCCAGTACTTC. It specifies CASSTDGKETQYF.